The TCR beta chain described here comes from a study of CD8+ T cells in alopecia areata. Study details: The protocol delivered tofacitinib for 6 to 18 months, then withdrew it for 6 months.

Notes on this clone: Antigen: not known.

Germline assignment: CDR1 SGHRS and CDR2 YFSETQ. The CDR3 extends over 15 amino acids. V was shortened by 1 base and J by 0 bases, with 9 bases between the two germline ends. Sequencing used cDNA as its template, made by extracting RNA and reverse transcribing it. The assay was immunoSEQ multiplex PCR, and TCRdb's table has in-frame clones only and misses some. The table has about 98,000 clones, roughly 47% seen once. Researchers took lesional scalp punch biopsies and peripheral blood from people who were alopecia areata patients. Study findings and constraints: Unlike in mice, where it was clearer, TCR sharing across patients was less clear, possibly HLA-related.

The sequencing sample was made of CD4+ T cells sorted from blood. The chain combines TRBV5-1 with TRBJ2-3, with a tentative D call TRBD2 (6 bases). This TCR was recovered from a human donor with alopecia areata. The CDR3 bases are TGCGCCAGCAGCTTGAGGGGACTTAGCACAGATACGCAGTATTTT. Its translation: CASSLRGLSTDTQYF.